This T cell receptor delta chain was retrieved from a study of Vδ1+ human thymocytes. The template was reverse-transcribed extracted RNA. CDR3 amplicons came from multiplex PCR with pooled V-gene forward and constant-region reverse primers. TCRdb ran CATT on the multiplex PCR reads. The data hold around 76,000 delta-chain clones, with 30% to 45% observed a single time. This clone was picked up one time. Antigen unknown. The CDR3 covers 23 residues. Germline V gives CDR1 TSWWSYY, CDR2 QGS. The V segment lost 3 bases and the J segment 0 bases; nucleotides outside the gene matches: 27. Alphabeta T cells were depleted, then CD3+ Vdelta1+ Vdelta2- thymocytes were FACS-sorted. Study-level findings and limits: Donors shared many TRG clonotypes but few TRD clonotypes. The authors advised highly purified populations and single-cell validation. Thymic TRG and TRD repertoires appeared highly polyclonal.

J is TRDJ1 and V is TRDV1, with 8 positions matching TRDD2. The receptor was isolated from a boy in the first two years of life who had congenital heart surgery. Sequencing was done on a sample of Vdelta1+ gamma-delta thymocytes from the thymus. Subset: FACS-sorted CD3+ TCRalphabeta- TCRVdelta1+ TCRVdelta2- thymocytes. CDR3 DNA: TGTGCTCTTGGGGAGGGCCTTCCTATTTCATCGGCCCGGTGCTGGACGTACACCGATAAACTCATCTTT. It translates to CALGEGLPISSARCWTYTDKLIF.